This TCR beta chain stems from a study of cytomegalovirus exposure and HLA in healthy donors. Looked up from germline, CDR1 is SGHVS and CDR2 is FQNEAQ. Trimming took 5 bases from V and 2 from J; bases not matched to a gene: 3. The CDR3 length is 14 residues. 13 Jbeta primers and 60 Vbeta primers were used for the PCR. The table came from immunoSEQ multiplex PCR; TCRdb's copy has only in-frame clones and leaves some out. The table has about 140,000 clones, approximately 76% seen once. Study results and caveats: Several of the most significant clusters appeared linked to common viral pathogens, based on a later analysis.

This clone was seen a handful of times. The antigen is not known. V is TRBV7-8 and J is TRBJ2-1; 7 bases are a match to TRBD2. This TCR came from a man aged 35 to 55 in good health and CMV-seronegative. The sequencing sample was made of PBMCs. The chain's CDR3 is CASSPGTTYNEQFF. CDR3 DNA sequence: TGTGCCAGCAGCCCCGGGACTACCTACAATGAGCAGTTCTTC.